Presented here are 32 T cell receptor beta chains from one specimen sequenced in a study of graft-versus-host responses after intestinal transplantation. Generated by immunoSEQ multiplex PCR, the TCRdb table keeps only in-frame clones and is missing some. The sample includes around 50,000 clones, 70% to 90% of them seen just once. The source material was PBMCs, sampled 26 days after transplant. The receptors shown here come from a human patient who received an intestinal transplant, so some T cells may come from the graft donor.

The chain links TRBV18 to TRBJ1-2; D is unresolved. The CDR3 consists of 15 residues. CDR1 is KGHSH, CDR2 LQKENI, per germline. V dropped 2 bases and J dropped 5 bases, with 15 bases sitting between them. CDR3 loop: CASSPLRRGSYGYTF. CDR3 in DNA: TGTGCCAGCTCACCATTAAGGAGAGGTTCGTATGGCTACACCTTC.

The chain has TRBV29-1 and TRBJ1-2; 10 bases match TRBD1. Germline V gene lookup returns CDR1 SQVTM and CDR2 ANQGSEA. V lost 3 bases and J lost 0; bases outside the gene matches: 7. The length of the CDR3 is 16 residues. In DNA, the CDR3 is TGCAGCGTTGACTTGGGGACAGGGGAGACTAACTATGGCTACACCTTC. Its translation: CSVDLGTGETNYGYTF.

J is TRBJ1-1 and V is TRBV28; 7 nucleotides align to TRBD1. From germline, CDR1 is MDHEN and CDR2 SYDVKM. This CDR3 spans 14 amino acids. Trimming took 3 bases from V and 1 from J; bases not matched to a gene: 2. CDR3 sequence: CASSFKGANTEAFF. DNA of the CDR3: TGTGCCAGCAGTTTCAAGGGGGCGAACACTGAAGCTTTCTTT.

This chain links TRBV18 with TRBJ1-6; D might be TRBD1 (6 bases). The CDR3 has 15 residues. CDR1 and CDR2 from the germline V gene are KGHSH and LQKENI. The V gene lost 0 bases and the J gene lost 9 bases, with 12 bases spanning the gap. The CDR3 region has the DNA TGTGCCAGCTCACCACCCACAGGGAGAGGTTCACCCCTCCACTTT. Its protein is CASSPPTGRGSPLHF.

The rearrangement links TRBV7-2 to TRBJ1-1; weak D call: TRBD1 (5 bases). This CDR3 has 15 amino acids. Germline V gene data show CDR1 as SGHTA and CDR2 as FQGNSA. Deletions cut 5 bases from V and 7 bases from J, with 20 bases between. The CDR3 DNA follows: TGTGCCAGCAGCCCACGGGGGTATGAGGAGAATGAAGCTTTCTTT. This translates into CASSPRGYEENEAFF. The variable domain in full, completed from reference TRBV7-2 and TRBJ1-1, reads GAGVSQSPSNKVTEKGKDVELRCDPISGHTALYWYRQSLGQGLEFLIYFQGNSAPDKSGLPSDRFSAERTGGSVSTLTIQRTQQEDSAVYLCASSPRGYEENEAFFGQGTRLTVV.

A few counts support this clone. The chain has TRBV5-5 and TRBJ2-2; 8 bases match TRBD2. Per germline, CDR1 SGHKS and CDR2 YYEKEE (reference sequence). The ends lost 4 bases at V and 7 bases at J; junction bases unmatched: 0. The CDR3 contains 12 residues. CDR3 in DNA: TGTGCCAGCAGCCTAGCGGGCGGGGAGCTGTTTTTT. It specifies CASSLAGGELFF.

The chain carries TRBV6-1 and TRBJ2-7; D call uncertain. Trimming shortened V by 3 bases and J by 0 bases, and 15 bases separated the two germline ends. In germline, CDR1 is MNHNS, CDR2 SASEGT. This CDR3 is built from 16 residues. CDR3 bases: TGTGCCAGCAGTGAGAAAAGTTACAAGTCCTCCTACGAGCAGTACTTC. Translation: CASSEKSYKSSYEQYF.

The chain employs TRBV5-4 and TRBJ1-3; D gene ambiguous. The V end was cut by 0 bases, the J end by 8 bases, with 12 bases between. In germline, CDR1 is SGHNT, CDR2 YYREEE (reference sequence). The CDR3 extends over 14 amino acids. CDR3 protein: CASSLVGVADTIYF. The CDR3 DNA sequence: TGTGCCAGCAGCTTGGTAGGAGTGGCGGACACCATATATTTT.

CDR3 loop: CASSSTGTDGYTF. CDR3 in DNA: TGTGCCAGCAGCTCGACAGGGACAGATGGCTACACCTTC. The chain joins TRBV5-4 to TRBJ1-2; 7 bases map to TRBD1. From germline, CDR1 is SGHNT and CDR2 YYREEE (reference sequence). The CDR3 contains 13 residues. After removal of 3 bases from V and 6 bases from J, the junction contained 5 bases not matched to a gene.

The CDR3 loop reads CASSQEGAGTGSRETQYF. The CDR3 DNA reads as TGCGCCAGCAGCCAAGAAGGAGCCGGGACAGGGAGCAGGGAGACCCAGTACTTC. V and J are TRBV4-1 and TRBJ2-5; 9 bases agree with TRBD1. The V gene end was trimmed by 0 bases and the J gene end by 5 bases; junction bases not matched to a gene: 13. The germline gives CDR1 MGHRA, CDR2 YSYEKL. The CDR3 has 18 residues.

Only one count was recorded for this clone. This sequence joins TRBV27 and TRBJ2-1; 7 bases align to TRBD2. The J segment lost 3 bases and the V segment lost 6 bases, leaving 11 bases of the junction unmatched. There are 16 residues in the CDR3. Germline V gene data show CDR1 as MNHEY and CDR2 as SMNVEV (reference sequence). The CDR3 DNA follows: TGTGCCAGCAGGCCCCTGGGCGGGAGTCTCTACAATGAGCAGTTCTTC. Amino acids: CASRPLGGSLYNEQFF.

This chain joins TRBV4-1 and TRBJ1-3, with D perhaps TRBD1 (5 bases). Trimming removed 5 bases at V and 1 base at J, with 15 bases between. Germline values: CDR1 MGHRA, CDR2 YSYEKL. This CDR3 contains 16 residues. CDR3 amino acids: CASSYGDSLSGNTIYF. The DNA for the CDR3 is TGCGCCAGCAGCTACGGTGACAGCTTATCTGGAAACACCATATATTTT.

The CDR3, as DNA: TGTGCCAGCAGCTTTGGGACAGGGGCCTACGAGCAGTACGTC. Amino acids: CASSFGTGAYEQYV. The chain recombines TRBV5-6 with TRBJ2-7; 10 bases are a match to TRBD1. J lost 2 bases, V lost 2 bases, and 1 base had no gene match. The germline V gene encodes CDR1 SGHDT and CDR2 YYEEEE. The CDR3 spans 14 residues.

This clone was counted only a few times. The V and J genes are TRBV7-2 and TRBJ1-3; D uncertain. Deletions cut 5 bases from V and 2 bases from J, with 10 bases between. This CDR3 contains 14 residues. CDR1 SGHTA and CDR2 FQGNSA come from the germline V gene. The CDR3 coding sequence is TGTGCCAGCAGCCCTTTTATAACTGGAAACACCATATATTTT. This gives the protein CASSPFITGNTIYF.

The rearrangement links TRBV11-2 to TRBJ2-7, with a possible D match to TRBD2 (6 bases). The V end lost 3 bases, the J end lost 5 bases, and 23 bases lay between the germline ends. Per the germline V gene, CDR1 is SGHAT and CDR2 is FQNNGV. The CDR3 is 17 residues long. The CDR3 nucleotides read TGTGCCAGCAGCTTGGGGACCGGGGGTCCCCGCTCTCACGAGCAGTACGTC. This gives the protein CASSLGTGGPRSHEQYV.

The chain employs TRBV5-6 and TRBJ2-7; 7 bases are shared with TRBD1. The CDR3 sequence is 15 residues long. The V gene's germline CDR1 is SGHDT and CDR2 YYEEEE. Unmatched junction bases numbered 11, after V lost 4 bases and J lost 4 bases. The CDR3 reads CASSPTGRWGYEQYF. The CDR3, as DNA: TGTGCCAGCAGCCCGACAGGGCGCTGGGGTTACGAGCAGTACTTC.

The V call is TRBV15, the J call TRBJ2-3; 7 positions match TRBD1. Unmatched junction bases numbered 5, after V lost 5 bases and J lost 6 bases. The CDR3 has 13 amino acids. CDR1 and CDR2 (germline): LNHNV, YYDKDF (reference sequence). The CDR3: CATSEGTADTQYF. The CDR3 DNA follows: TGTGCCACCAGCGAAGGGACAGCCGATACGCAGTATTTT.

V is TRBV28 and J is TRBJ2-1, with 9 nucleotides matching TRBD2. V shed 5 bases, J shed 3 bases, and the junction held 5 bases outside the gene matches. CDR3 length: 15 amino acids. Germline CDR1 is MDHEN and CDR2 is SYDVKM. The chain's CDR3 is CASSPGTSSYNEQFF. Here the CDR3 DNA reads TGTGCCAGCAGTCCCGGGACTAGCAGCTACAATGAGCAGTTCTTC.

The chain carries TRBV7-2 and TRBJ2-7; no clear D gene. The CDR3 consists of 16 residues. Trimming took off 5 bases at V and 0 bases at J, with 17 bases between the two ends. From germline, CDR1 is SGHTA and CDR2 FQGNSA. The CDR3 region is CASSLIGYGSSYEQYV. The CDR3 DNA is TGTGCCAGCAGCCTAATTGGGTACGGTAGCTCCTACGAGCAGTACGTC.

This clone occurred once. V and J are TRBV6-4 and TRBJ2-3; 10 bases align to TRBD2. The CDR3 contains 14 residues. The V gene end was trimmed by 5 bases and the J gene end by 4 bases; junction bases not matched to a gene: 3. In germline, CDR1 is MRHNA, CDR2 SNTAGT. This CDR3 is CASSSSGSPDTQYF. The CDR3 nucleotides are TGTGCCAGCAGTTCTAGCGGGAGCCCAGATACGCAGTATTTT.

V and J are TRBV5-1 and TRBJ1-1; D might be TRBD1 (5 bases). V was cut by 3 bases and J by 0 bases, with 12 bases left in between. The CDR3 extends over 15 amino acids. CDR1 is SGHRS and CDR2 is YFSETQ in the germline V gene. The CDR3 spells CASSSYRRMNTEAFF. In DNA, the CDR3 is TGCGCCAGCAGCTCCTACAGGAGAATGAACACTGAAGCTTTCTTT. The whole variable domain, remainder taken from reference TRBV5-1 and TRBJ1-1, is KAGVTQTPRYLIKTRGQQVTLSCSPISGHRSVSWYQQTPGQGLQFLFEYFSETQRNKGNFPGRFSGRQFSNSRSEMNVSTLELGDSALYLCASSSYRRMNTEAFFGQGTRLTVV.

This clone was observed a single time. One end of the junction varies from germline; a read error may be responsible. The gene calls are TRBV7-7 and TRBJ2-5, with a tentative D call TRBD2 (5 bases). The germline gives CDR1 SSHAT, CDR2 FNYEAQ (reference sequence). The CDR3 is 14 residues long. CDR3 in amino acids: CASSLYGNQETQYF. The CDR3 nucleotides are TGTGCTAGCAGCTTATACGGGAACCAAGAGACCCAGTACTTC.

The chain couples TRBV6-6 to TRBJ2-7, with 7 bases fitting TRBD1. The V segment lost 0 bases and the J segment 1 base; nucleotides outside the gene matches: 3. CDR3 length equals 15 residues. Germline loops: CDR1 MNHNY, CDR2 SVGAGI (reference sequence). The chain's CDR3 is CASSYSTDRSYEQYV. DNA of the CDR3: TGTGCCAGCAGTTACTCAACGGACAGGTCCTACGAGCAGTACGTC.

The J gene is TRBJ1-2, the V gene TRBV28; 8 nucleotides align to TRBD1. Trimming removed 1 base from V and 2 bases from J; junction bases left unmatched: 3. The germline CDR1 and CDR2 sequences are MDHEN and SYDVKM. CDR3 size: 15 residues. CDR3 protein: CASSLSGTGNYGYTF. DNA for the CDR3: TGTGCCAGCAGTTTATCGGGGACAGGAAACTATGGCTACACCTTC.

The chain joins TRBV5-4 to TRBJ2-5; 14 nucleotides align to TRBD2. Germline V gene lookup returns CDR1 SGHNT and CDR2 YYREEE (reference sequence). This CDR3 region has 20 residues. The J segment lost 7 bases and the V segment lost 4 bases, leaving 21 bases of the junction unmatched. DNA of the CDR3: TGTGCCAGCAGCCCTAGAATACCGGGACTAGCGGGGGCTCGGGGGGGGACCCAGTACTTC. As protein: CASSPRIPGLAGARGGTQYF. The whole variable domain, remainder taken from reference TRBV5-4 and TRBJ2-5, is ETGVTQSPTHLIKTRGQQVTLRCSSQSGHNTVSWYQQALGQGPQFIFQYYREEENGRGNFPPRFSGLQFPNYSSELNVNALELDDSALYLCASSPRIPGLAGARGGTQYFGPGTRLLVL.

V and J are TRBV14 and TRBJ1-1, with TRBD1 as a possible D gene (5 bases). V was shortened by 3 bases and J by 1 base, with 9 bases between the two germline ends. The CDR3 has 14 amino acids. From germline, CDR1 is SGHDN and CDR2 FVKESK. CDR3 coding DNA: TGTGCCAGCAGCCATCGGGGGACGAACACTGAAGCTTTCTTT. Protein sequence: CASSHRGTNTEAFF.

The CDR3 loop is CSVARKGAGNTIYF. CDR3 in DNA: TGCAGCGTGGCCAGGAAGGGGGCAGGGAACACCATATATTTT. The chain combines TRBV29-1 with TRBJ1-3; 7 bases are shared with TRBD1. Unmatched junction bases numbered 12, after V lost 6 bases and J lost 7 bases. There are 14 residues in the CDR3. Germline CDR1 is SQVTM and CDR2 is ANQGSEA.

The chain carries TRBV13 and TRBJ1-4, with a weak D call TRBD1 (5 bases). The CDR3 spans 15 residues. Germline-derived CDR1 and CDR2 are PRHDT and FYEKMQ (reference sequence). Trimming removed 1 base from V and 10 bases from J, with 16 bases in between. The CDR3 DNA reads as TGTGCCAGCAGCTTAGCCGCACAGGAGCTCGGAAAACTGTTTTTT. Translating it yields CASSLAAQELGKLFF.

The chain has TRBV28 and TRBJ2-3; 7 positions agree with TRBD2. Germline V CDR1 and CDR2: MDHEN, SYDVKM. The CDR3 has 12 amino acids. J gave up 9 bases and V 2 bases, and 2 bases lay outside the gene matches. CDR3 protein: CASSLLAATQYF. For the CDR3, the DNA is TGTGCCAGCAGTTTACTAGCGGCGACGCAGTATTTT.

The DNA for the CDR3 is TGTGCCAGCAGTGATTATTGGACAGGGGTGAACACTGAAGCTTTCTTT. Translating gives CASSDYWTGVNTEAFF. This chain joins TRBV6-1 and TRBJ1-1; 9 bases align to TRBD1. Trimming cost V 3 bases and J 0 bases; bases outside gene matches: 5. Germline V gene lookup returns CDR1 MNHNS and CDR2 SASEGT. The CDR3 loop spans 16 amino acids.

The rearrangement joins TRBV5-1 to TRBJ1-1; possible D gene TRBD1, 5 bases. CDR3 length: 14 residues. The V end lost 1 base, the J end lost 1 base, and 8 bases lay between the germline ends. Germline CDR1 SGHRS, CDR2 YFSETQ. The CDR3 nucleotides are TGCGCCAGCAGCTTGACAGGATCGAACACTGAAGCTTTCTTT. It encodes CASSLTGSNTEAFF.

The V call is TRBV5-6, the J call TRBJ1-1, with D unresolved. V gave up 0 bases and J gave up 7 bases, with 7 bases separating them. The germline gives CDR1 SGHDT, CDR2 YYEEEE. The CDR3 contains 12 residues. The CDR3 protein is CASSLGALEAFF. The CDR3 DNA follows: TGTGCCAGCAGCTTGGGGGCACTTGAAGCTTTCTTT.